This TCR beta chain was recorded in a study of vaccination and CD4 T cells after COVID-19 (dated by TCRdb to between 2021 and 2023). At the level of the whole study: Convalescent patients had a positive SARS-CoV-2 result on nasal swab PCR, and of these patients, several had mild disease and one had severe disease. The convalescent cohort comprised six males and four females, including two Hispanic individuals, seven Caucasians, two Asians and one multiracial person. As controls, cultures received a CEFX viral epitope pool (the positive control), an HIV-1 Nef peptide pool (the negative control), or no peptide at all. The spike-specific CD4+ TCR repertoire was compared before and after mRNA vaccination in about nine COVID-19 convalescent patients and a few infection-naive healthy vaccine recipients. Post-COVID blood samples from convalescent patients were collected a median of roughly 100 days after diagnosis, with a range of 35 to 161 days. Post-vaccine blood samples were taken a median of approximately 70 days after the second vaccine dose, with a range of roughly 14 to 250 days. Participants got two doses of the Pfizer-BioNTech BNT162b2 vaccine (n=8) or two doses of the Moderna mRNA-1273 vaccine (n=2). Overlapping spike peptide pools from SARS-CoV-2 and from the common cold coronaviruses HCoV-NL63, HCoV-OC43 and HCoV-229E were used as culture stimuli.

Based on the germline V gene, the CDR1 and CDR2 sequences are KGHSH and LQKENI. V loses 3 bases of germline sequence and J loses 5 bases, and the interval between the two ends is 11 bases. From the cysteine through the phenylalanine, the CDR3 covers 13 amino acids. This entry keeps only the CDR3 DNA: 39 bases, framed from base 1. Study-wide findings and limitations: Of the vaccine-specific clones found in convalescent patients, nearly all (304 of 307) were mono-reactive for SARS-CoV-2 spike instead of being cross-reactive with common cold coronaviruses. Among convalescent patients, a median roughly 90% of the SARS-CoV-2-reactive clones seen after vaccination appeared only after vaccination, which suggests priming specific to the vaccine. Although the median number of SARS-CoV-2-reactive clonotypes went up from roughly 22 after infection to 38 after vaccination, the increase was not significant. The number of convalescent patients in the study was relatively small, and the study did not examine early timepoints following natural infection.

The treatment or condition tag for this specimen amounts to: approximately 10-day PBMC culture with coronavirus spike peptide pools or control peptides (ViraFEST assay). To expand antigen-specific T cells with peptide pools and then pick out the expanded clonotypes through TCR sequencing, the study relied on the ViraFEST assay. The positive SARS-CoV-2 PCR tests of the convalescent patients were dated from March to December 2020, before the Alpha, Beta and Delta variants emerged in the United States. Over 1.5 million PBMCs per well were cultured in IMDM with approximately 5% human AB serum and about 9.7 IU/ml IL-2, plus 10 ug/ml peptide pools. On days 3 and 7, half of the culture medium was replaced with fresh IL-2-containing medium. Once the cells had been in culture for approximately 10 days, the EasySep CD4+ T cell isolation kit was used to isolate CD4+ T cells by negative selection. Ficoll-Paque Plus gradient centrifugation was used to isolate PBMCs from whole blood, and the isolated PBMCs were then either used fresh or cryopreserved at -140C. In general, triplicate wells were set up for every culture condition.

Library preparation employed PCR. DNA from cultured CD4+ T cells was subjected to TCR sequencing with the Oncomine TCR Beta short-read assay at the Johns Hopkins FTIC core. The QIAamp micro DNA kit was used to extract genomic DNA from the cultured CD4+ T cells. Oncomine TCR Beta libraries made from cultured CD4+ T cells were pooled using unique dual indexes and sequenced on an Illumina iSeq 100. In the source study's methods: Non-productive sequences were removed, and CDR3s not starting with C, not ending with F or W, or shorter than 7 amino acids were discarded. Antigen-specific clonotypes were identified with the MANAFEST web application by comparing peptide-stimulated wells with reference and other culture wells. For a clone to be called positive, the clone needed an FDR below 0.05, an odds ratio above 5, and a productive frequency above 0.1% in at least two of three replicate wells. Cross-reactive clonotypes were defined as significantly expanded in both SARS-CoV-2 spike wells and at least one common cold coronavirus spike condition. Similarity between CDR3 sequences was evaluated in R version 3.6.1 using Levenshtein distances (stringdist) and unrooted phylogenetic trees (ape). TCRdb reanalyzed the raw reads on its own, using fastp at Q25 for trimming and MiXCR for clone calling, and kept in-frame beta chains. Rows with one shared CDR3 protein collapse into an entry with the most common genes and DNA. The V and J calls shown here were made by TCRdb, not taken from the authors' results. This sample has about 19,000 distinct CDR3 sequences in its table, and 49% of those were observed once. 4% of the sample lies in the top ten.

Note on this clonotype: Its antigen specificity is not known. Base quality data are lacking; no much larger clone is found one base away.

The receptor chain draws on TRBV18 and TRBJ2-7, with no D gene named confidently. Material for sequencing was CD4+ T cells from blood, cultured in vitro. This sequence was found in a human donor who had recovered from COVID-19. In nucleotide form, the sequence is TGTGCCAGCTCACCCAGAGCTTGGGACGAGCAGTACTTC. This translates into CASSPRAWDEQYF.